This T cell receptor beta chain is from a study of tumor-infiltrating lymphocytes in localized non-small cell lung cancer. Sequencing used immunoSEQ multiplex PCR; TCRdb keeps in-frame clones, though not all of them. Altogether about 14,000 clones are present, more than 65% being singletons, with the ten largest covering approximately 4%. V lost 6 bases to trimming and J lost 4 bases, with 12 bases between them. CDR1 is MGHRA and CDR2 is YSYEKL in the germline V gene. The CDR3 is 13 amino acids. The rearrangement links TRBV4-1 to TRBJ2-5; D remains unclear. Sequencing was carried out using lung tumor tissue. The source is a human donor with non-small cell lung cancer. The CDR3 is CASSEAGRETQYF. The DNA of the CDR3 is TGCGCCAGCAGTGAGGCCGGCCGAGAGACCCAGTACTTC.